What follows are 10 T cell receptor beta chains derived from one specimen sequenced in a study of T cells after yellow fever vaccination. One entry per CDR3 protein, called by TCRdb with MiXCR from the 5' RACE reads. Of approximately 550,000 distinct CDR3 sequences detected, around an eighth appear once; the ten largest clones hold over 13%. The sequencing used PBMCs, collected on the day of the yellow fever booster vaccination. These receptors all stem from a man aged 25-45 years who received the YFV17D yellow fever vaccine.

The CDR3 DNA is TGTGCCACCAGAGGTACATCCTACGAGCAGTACTTC. Translating gives CATRGTSYEQYF. The J gene is TRBJ2-7, the V gene TRBV15; D is ambiguous. The germline V gene has CDR1 LNHNV and CDR2 YYDKDF (reference sequence). V shed 6 bases and J shed 1 base, with 7 bases lying between them. This CDR3 spans 12 amino acids.

This clonotype has a handful of counts. V usage is TRBV6-1 and J usage is TRBJ2-1, with D perhaps given as TRBD1 or TRBD2 (5 bases each). The germline V gene encodes CDR1 MNHNS and CDR2 SASEGT. The CDR3 sequence is 14 residues long. V lost 6 bases and J 3 bases, leaving 12 bases between the germline ends. CDR3 sequence (DNA): TGTGCCAGCAGCCGGGGACGGAACTACAATGAGCAGTTCTTC. As protein: CASSRGRNYNEQFF.

This sequence joins TRBV7-2 and TRBJ2-2; D gene unclear. The CDR3 has 14 amino acids. V was cut by 1 base and J by 7 bases, with 10 bases left in between. Germline V gene data show CDR1 as SGHTA and CDR2 as FQGNSA. DNA for the CDR3: TGTGCCAGCAGCTTAGAAAGGGTTGTCGGGGAGCTGTTTTTT. Translating gives CASSLERVVGELFF.

In this sample, this clonotype turned up once. One end of the junction is discordant with germline, which a read error may explain. The chain carries TRBV20-1 and TRBJ2-7; 9 positions agree with TRBD2. The germline V gene has CDR1 DFQATT and CDR2 SNEGSKA (reference sequence). The CDR3 spans 16 residues. CDR3: CCAPSVAGGISYEQYF. In DNA, the CDR3 is TGCTGTGCCCCATCCGTTGCGGGAGGGATTTCCTACGAGCAGTACTTC.

The CDR3 loop is CASSPIADSYPEAFF. CDR3 in DNA: TGTGCCAGCAGCCCAATCGCGGACTCTTACCCTGAAGCTTTCTTT. V gene TRBV5-5 combines with J gene TRBJ1-1; unclear D gene. The CDR3 is 15 residues long. Trimming took off 4 bases at V and 6 bases at J, with 19 bases between the two ends. Germline CDR1 is SGHKS and CDR2 is YYEKEE (reference sequence).

This clonotype was seen only a few times. The V gene is TRBV23-1, the J gene TRBJ2-5; D is perhaps TRBD1 (6 bases). TRBV23-1 is annotated as an ORF whose role is uncertain. Trimming took off 3 bases at V and 3 bases at J, with 23 bases between the two ends. CDR3 length: 18 residues. Written as DNA, the CDR3 is TGCGCCAGCAGTCATCCACGACTTCCGGGACACCGGAAAGAGACCCAGTACTTC. Encoded protein: CASSHPRLPGHRKETQYF.

There are a few counts of this clonotype. The chain couples TRBV19 to TRBJ2-1, with 7 positions matching TRBD2. Trimming cost V 0 bases and J 13 bases; bases outside gene matches: 3. Germline-derived CDR1 and CDR2 are LNHDA and SQIVND (reference sequence). The CDR3 loop spans 12 amino acids. The CDR3 nucleotides read TGTGCCAGTAGTATAGACGGGGGGACCCAGTTCTTC. This encodes CASSIDGGTQFF.

This clonotype was found a few times. This chain connects TRBV20-1 to TRBJ2-7, with unresolved D. V was clipped by 7 bases and J by 1 base, with 11 bases between them. This CDR3 spans 12 amino acids. Germline loops: CDR1 DFQATT, CDR2 SNEGSKA (reference sequence). The chain's CDR3 is CSGSDGSYEQYF. CDR3 DNA: TGCAGTGGTTCGGACGGTTCCTACGAGCAGTACTTC.

This clonotype showed up many times. This chain connects TRBV20-1 to TRBJ2-5; 12 nucleotides align to TRBD2. CDR3 length: 15 amino acids. Germline V gene data show CDR1 as DFQATT and CDR2 as SNEGSKA (reference sequence). V shed 4 bases and J 5 bases; nucleotides not matched to a gene: 8. The CDR3 region is CSANGLAGMRETQYF. Written as DNA, the CDR3 is TGCAGTGCTAACGGACTAGCGGGGATGCGGGAGACCCAGTACTTC.

The chain recombines TRBV28 with TRBJ2-7, with a weak D call TRBD1 (7 bases). In germline, CDR1 is MDHEN, CDR2 SYDVKM. The V gene lost 5 bases and the J gene lost 3 bases, with 11 bases spanning the gap. This CDR3 comprises 13 residues. The CDR3 spells CASSARGDYEQYF. The CDR3 bases are TGTGCCAGCAGTGCCAGGGGGGACTACGAGCAGTACTTC.